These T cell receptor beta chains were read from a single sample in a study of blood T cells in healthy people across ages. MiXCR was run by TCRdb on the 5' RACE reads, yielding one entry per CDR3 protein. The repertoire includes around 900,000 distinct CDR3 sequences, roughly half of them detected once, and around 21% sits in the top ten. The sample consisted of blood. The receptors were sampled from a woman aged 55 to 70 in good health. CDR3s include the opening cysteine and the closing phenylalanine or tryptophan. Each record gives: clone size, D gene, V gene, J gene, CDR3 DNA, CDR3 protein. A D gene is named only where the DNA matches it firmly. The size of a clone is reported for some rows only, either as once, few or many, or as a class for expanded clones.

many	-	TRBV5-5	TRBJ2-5	TGTGCCAGCAGCTATGGAGGGAATGAGCAGTACTTC	CASSYGGNEQYF
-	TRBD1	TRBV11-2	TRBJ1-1	TGTGCCAGCAGCTTTCCCCGGGACAGGGGACACCTCATGAACACTGAAGCTTTCTTT	CASSFPRDRGHLMNTEAFF
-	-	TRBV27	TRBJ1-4	TGTGCCAGCAGCAACCTCCGTGCAACTAATGAAAAACTGTTTTTT	CASSNLRATNEKLFF
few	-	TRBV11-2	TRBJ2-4	TGTGCCAGCAGCTTAGTCCAAGGAGGTTCCAAAAACATTCAGTACTTC	CASSLVQGGSKNIQYF
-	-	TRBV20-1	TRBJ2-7	TGCAGTGCTGTCGGGAGAAGCTCCTACGAGCAGTACTTC	CSAVGRSSYEQYF
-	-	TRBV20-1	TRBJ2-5	TGCAGTGCTTTCCTTCAAGAGACCCAGTACTTC	CSAFLQETQYF
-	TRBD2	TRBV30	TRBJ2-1	TGTGCCTGGTCCCCCGGGACTAGGGCCCCGAATGAGCAGTTCTTC	CAWSPGTRAPNEQFF
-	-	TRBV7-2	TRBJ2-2	TGTGCCACCCCTGGGACGGAGACGAACACCGGGGAGCTGTTTTTT	CATPGTETNTGELFF
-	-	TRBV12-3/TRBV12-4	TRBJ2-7	TGTGCCAGCAGTCGCAACCCTTACTACGAGCAGTACTTC	CASSRNPYYEQYF
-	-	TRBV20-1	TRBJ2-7	TGCAGTGCTAGAGACCGACAGAGTCCCTACGAGCAGTACTTC	CSARDRQSPYEQYF
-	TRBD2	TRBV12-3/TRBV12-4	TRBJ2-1	TGTGCCAGCAGGAATAGCGGGAGGGGTGGTGAGCAGTTCTTC	CASRNSGRGGEQFF
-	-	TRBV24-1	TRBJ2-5	TGTGCCACCAGTAAAATCGGAGAGGAGACCCAGTACTTC	CATSKIGEETQYF
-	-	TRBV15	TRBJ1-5	TGTGCCACCAGCAGAGATGGGGAGGGTCGTCAGCCCCAGCATTTT	CATSRDGEGRQPQHF
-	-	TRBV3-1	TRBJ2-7	TGTGCCAGCAGCCAGGCACCTGGGGCTACGGACGAGCAGTACTTC	CASSQAPGATDEQYF
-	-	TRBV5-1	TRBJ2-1	TGCGCCAGCAGCAGATCGGCAAATGAGCAGTTCTTC	CASSRSANEQFF
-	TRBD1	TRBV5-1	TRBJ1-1	TGCGCCAGCAGCTTGGGACAGGGACCCACTGAAGCTTTCTTT	CASSLGQGPTEAFF
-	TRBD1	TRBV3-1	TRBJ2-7	TGTGCCAGCAGCCCCTACAGGACAGGGGGGGCCTACGAGCAGTACTTC	CASSPYRTGGAYEQYF
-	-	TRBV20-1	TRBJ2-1	TGCAGTGCTACTTTCAAGAAAGAGCAGTTCTTC	CSATFKKEQFF
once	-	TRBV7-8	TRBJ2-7	TGTGCCAGCAGCTTAATTAACAAGGGTTACGAGCAGTACTTC	CASSLINKGYEQYF
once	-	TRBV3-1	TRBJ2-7	TGTGCCAGCAGCCAAAGGAAGGCTTGGGAGCAGTACTTC	CASSQRKAWEQYF
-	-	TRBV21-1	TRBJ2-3	TGTGCCAGCAGGTCCGGGACTAGCGGGAGTGTGTGTCCAGATACGCAGTATTTT	CASRSGTSGSVCPDTQYF
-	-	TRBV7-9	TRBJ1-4	TGTGCCAGCAGCTTATGGGGGTTAACTAATGAAAAACTGTTTTTT	CASSLWGLTNEKLFF
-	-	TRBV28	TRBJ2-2	TGTGCCATCGTCCGGACCAGCACCGGGGAGCTGTTTTTT	CAIVRTSTGELFF
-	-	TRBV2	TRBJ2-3	TGTGCCAGCAGCACGTCGGGGAAGGTGTATACGCAGTATTTT	CASSTSGKVYTQYF
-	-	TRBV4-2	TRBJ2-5	TGTGCCAGCAGCCAAGGCGCTAGGACCAAAGAGACCCAGTACTTC	CASSQGARTKETQYF
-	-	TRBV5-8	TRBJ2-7	TGTGCCAGCAGCTTGGCGGCAGGGGCCTACAATGAGCAGTACTTC	CASSLAAGAYNEQYF
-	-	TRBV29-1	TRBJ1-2	TGCAGCGTGGGACCGCCCTCTTTTACAAACTATGGCTACACCTTC	CSVGPPSFTNYGYTF
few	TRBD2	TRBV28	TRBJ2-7	TGTGCCATCCAGAGCGGGAGAGGCTACGAGCAGTACTTC	CAIQSGRGYEQYF
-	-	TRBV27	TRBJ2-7	TGTGCCAGCTTGAAGAGCTCCTACGAGCAGTACTTC	CASLKSSYEQYF
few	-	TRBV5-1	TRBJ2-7	TGCGCCAGCAGCTTGAATTTTGGGACAAGTTCCTACGAGCAGTACTTC	CASSLNFGTSSYEQYF
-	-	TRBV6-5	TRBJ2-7	TGTGCCAGCAGAGAAGGGACGGATTCTTACGAGCAGTACTTC	CASREGTDSYEQYF
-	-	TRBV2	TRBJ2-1	TGTGCCAGCGGTCAGGCCCCGTCCGGCAATGAGCAGTTCTTC	CASGQAPSGNEQFF